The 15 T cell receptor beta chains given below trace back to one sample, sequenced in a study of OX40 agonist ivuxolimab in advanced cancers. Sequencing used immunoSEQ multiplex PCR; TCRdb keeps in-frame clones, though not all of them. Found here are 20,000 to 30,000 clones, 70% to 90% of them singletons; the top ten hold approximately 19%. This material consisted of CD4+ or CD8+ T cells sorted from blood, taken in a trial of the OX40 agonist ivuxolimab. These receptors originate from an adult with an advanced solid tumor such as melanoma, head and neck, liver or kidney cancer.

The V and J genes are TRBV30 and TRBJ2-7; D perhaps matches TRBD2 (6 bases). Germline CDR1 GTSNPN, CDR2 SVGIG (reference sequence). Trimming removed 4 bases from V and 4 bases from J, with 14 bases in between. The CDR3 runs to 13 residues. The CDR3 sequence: CAWTGTGTYEQYF. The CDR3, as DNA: TGTGCCTGGACCGGGACTGGAACTTACGAGCAGTACTTC.

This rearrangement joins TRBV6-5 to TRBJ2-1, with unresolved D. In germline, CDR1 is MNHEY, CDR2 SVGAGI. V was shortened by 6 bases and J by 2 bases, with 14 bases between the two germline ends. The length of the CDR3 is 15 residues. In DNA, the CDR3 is TGTGCCAGCAGCTTCGCAGAGTCAACCTACAATGAGCAGTTCTTC. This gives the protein CASSFAESTYNEQFF.

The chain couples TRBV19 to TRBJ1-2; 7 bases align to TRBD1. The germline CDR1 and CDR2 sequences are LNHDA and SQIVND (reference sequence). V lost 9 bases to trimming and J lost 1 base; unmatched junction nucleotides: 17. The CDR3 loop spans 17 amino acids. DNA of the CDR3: TGTGCCAGCGAGGGGGTAGGGGGCGCGTTCGGTAACTATGGCTACACCTTC. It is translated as CASEGVGGAFGNYGYTF.

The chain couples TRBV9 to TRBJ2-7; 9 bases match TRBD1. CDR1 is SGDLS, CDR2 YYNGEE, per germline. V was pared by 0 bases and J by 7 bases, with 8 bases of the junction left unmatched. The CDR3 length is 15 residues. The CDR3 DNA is TGTGCCAGCAGCGTAGTACCGGGACAGGGAGGGGAGCAGTACTTC. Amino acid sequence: CASSVVPGQGGEQYF.

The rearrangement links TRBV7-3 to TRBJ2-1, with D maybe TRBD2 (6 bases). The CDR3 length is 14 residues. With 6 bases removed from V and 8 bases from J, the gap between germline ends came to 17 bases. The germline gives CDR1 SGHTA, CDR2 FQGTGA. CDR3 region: CASSQGGVEHEQFF. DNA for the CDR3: TGTGCCAGCAGTCAAGGCGGGGTGGAGCATGAGCAGTTCTTC. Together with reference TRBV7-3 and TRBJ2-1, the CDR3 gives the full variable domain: GAGVSQTPSNKVTEKGKYVELRCDPISGHTALYWYRQSLGQGPEFLIYFQGTGAADDSGLPNDRFFAVRPEGSVSTLKIQRTERGDSAVYLCASSQGGVEHEQFFGPGTRLTVL.

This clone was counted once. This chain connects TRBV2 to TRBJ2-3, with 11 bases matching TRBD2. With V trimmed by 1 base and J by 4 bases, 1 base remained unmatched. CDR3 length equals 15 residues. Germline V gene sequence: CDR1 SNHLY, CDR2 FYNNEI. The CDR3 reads CASSEGSGGADTQYF. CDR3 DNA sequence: TGTGCCAGCAGTGAAGGTAGCGGGGGGGCAGATACGCAGTATTTT.

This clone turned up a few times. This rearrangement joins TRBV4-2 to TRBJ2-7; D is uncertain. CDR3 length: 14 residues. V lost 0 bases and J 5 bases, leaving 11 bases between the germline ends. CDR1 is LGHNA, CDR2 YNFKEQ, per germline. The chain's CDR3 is CASSQDSSHDEQYF. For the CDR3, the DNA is TGTGCCAGCAGCCAAGATAGTTCCCATGACGAGCAGTACTTC.

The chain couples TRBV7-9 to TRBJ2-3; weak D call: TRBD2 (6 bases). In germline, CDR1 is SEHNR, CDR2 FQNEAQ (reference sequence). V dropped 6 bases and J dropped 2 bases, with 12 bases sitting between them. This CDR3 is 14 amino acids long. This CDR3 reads CASSGTFNTDTQYF. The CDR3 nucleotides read TGTGCCAGCAGTGGGACTTTTAACACAGATACGCAGTATTTT. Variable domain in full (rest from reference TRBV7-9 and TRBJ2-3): DTGVSQNPRHKITKRGQNVTFRCDPISEHNRLYWYRQTLGQGPEFLTYFQNEAQLEKSRLLSDRFSAERPKGSFSTLEIQRTEQGDSAMYLCASSGTFNTDTQYFGPGTRLTVL.

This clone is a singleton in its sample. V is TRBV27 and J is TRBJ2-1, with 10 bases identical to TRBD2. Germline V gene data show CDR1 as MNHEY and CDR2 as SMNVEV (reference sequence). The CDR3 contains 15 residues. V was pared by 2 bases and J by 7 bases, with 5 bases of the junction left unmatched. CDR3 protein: CASSLLAGAPNEQFF. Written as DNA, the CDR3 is TGTGCCAGCAGTTTACTAGCGGGGGCGCCTAATGAGCAGTTCTTC.

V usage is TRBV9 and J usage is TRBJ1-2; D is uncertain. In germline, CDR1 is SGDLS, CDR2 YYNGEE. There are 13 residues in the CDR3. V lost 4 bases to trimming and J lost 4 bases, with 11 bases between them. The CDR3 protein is CASSPRTAYGYTF. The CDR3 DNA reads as TGTGCCAGCAGCCCCCGGACGGCCTATGGCTACACCTTC.

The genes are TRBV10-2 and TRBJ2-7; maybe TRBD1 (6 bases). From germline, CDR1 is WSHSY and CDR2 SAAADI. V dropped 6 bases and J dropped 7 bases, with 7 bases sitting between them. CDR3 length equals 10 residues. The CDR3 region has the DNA TGCGCCAGCAGACAGGGAGAGCAGTACTTC. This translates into CASRQGEQYF.

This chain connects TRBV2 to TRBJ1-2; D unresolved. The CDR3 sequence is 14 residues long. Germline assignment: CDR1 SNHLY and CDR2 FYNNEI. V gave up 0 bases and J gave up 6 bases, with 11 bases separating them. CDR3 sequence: CASSEAGLRNGYTF. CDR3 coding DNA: TGTGCCAGCAGTGAAGCGGGCCTAAGAAATGGCTACACCTTC.

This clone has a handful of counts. This chain's CDR3 is CASSFDAGYTF. In nucleotides, the CDR3 is TGTGCCAGCAGCTTCGATGCTGGCTACACCTTC. The V and J genes are TRBV11-2 and TRBJ1-2, with no clear D. Trimming stripped 3 bases from V and 7 bases from J, with 6 bases between. CDR1 and CDR2 (germline): SGHAT, FQNNGV. The CDR3 spans 11 residues.

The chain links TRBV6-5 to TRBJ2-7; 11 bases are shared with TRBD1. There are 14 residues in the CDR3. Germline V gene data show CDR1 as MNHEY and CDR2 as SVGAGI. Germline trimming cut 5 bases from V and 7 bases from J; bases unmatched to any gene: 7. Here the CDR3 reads CASSRRTGGGEQYF. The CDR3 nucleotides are TGTGCCAGCAGTCGACGGACAGGGGGCGGTGAGCAGTACTTC.

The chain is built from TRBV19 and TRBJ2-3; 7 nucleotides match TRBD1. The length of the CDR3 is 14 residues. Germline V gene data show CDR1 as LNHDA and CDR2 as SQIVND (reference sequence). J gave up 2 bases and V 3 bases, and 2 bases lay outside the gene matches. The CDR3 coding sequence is TGTGCCAGTAGTATTACAGGGGACACAGATACGCAGTATTTT. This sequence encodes CASSITGDTDTQYF.